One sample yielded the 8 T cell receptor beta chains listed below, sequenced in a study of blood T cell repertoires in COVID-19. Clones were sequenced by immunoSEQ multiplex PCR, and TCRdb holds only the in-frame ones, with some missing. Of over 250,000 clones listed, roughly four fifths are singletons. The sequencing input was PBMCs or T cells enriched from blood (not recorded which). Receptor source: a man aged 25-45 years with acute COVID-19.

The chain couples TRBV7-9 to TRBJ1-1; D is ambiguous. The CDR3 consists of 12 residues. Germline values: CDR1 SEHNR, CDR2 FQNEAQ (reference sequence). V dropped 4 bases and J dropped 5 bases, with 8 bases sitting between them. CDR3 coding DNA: TGTGCCAGCAGCTCATCCCGGACTGAAGCTTTCTTT. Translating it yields CASSSSRTEAFF.

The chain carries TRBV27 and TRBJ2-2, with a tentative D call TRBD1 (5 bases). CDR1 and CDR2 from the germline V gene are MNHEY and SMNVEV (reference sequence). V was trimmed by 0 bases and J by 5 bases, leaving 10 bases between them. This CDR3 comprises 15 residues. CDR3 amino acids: CASSLSGVSTGELFF. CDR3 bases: TGTGCCAGCAGTTTATCAGGGGTATCAACCGGGGAGCTGTTTTTT.

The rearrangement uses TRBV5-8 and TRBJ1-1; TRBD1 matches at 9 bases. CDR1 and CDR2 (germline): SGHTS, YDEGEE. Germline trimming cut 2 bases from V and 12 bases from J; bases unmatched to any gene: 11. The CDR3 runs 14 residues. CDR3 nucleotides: TGTGCCAGCAGCTTCCACAGGGGGCAGGGGCGGACTTTCTTT. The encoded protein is CASSFHRGQGRTFF.

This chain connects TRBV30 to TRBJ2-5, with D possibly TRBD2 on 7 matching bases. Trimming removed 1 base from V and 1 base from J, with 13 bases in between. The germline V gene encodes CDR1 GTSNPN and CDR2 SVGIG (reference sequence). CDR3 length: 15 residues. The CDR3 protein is CAWSGRGGSQETQYF. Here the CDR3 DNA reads TGTGCCTGGAGTGGGAGGGGGGGCTCCCAAGAGACCCAGTACTTC.

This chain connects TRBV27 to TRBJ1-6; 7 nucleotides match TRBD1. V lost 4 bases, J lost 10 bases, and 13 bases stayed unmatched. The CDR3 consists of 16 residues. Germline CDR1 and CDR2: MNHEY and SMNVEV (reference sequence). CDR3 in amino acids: CASSSVTGKVDSPLHF. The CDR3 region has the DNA TGTGCCAGCAGTTCCGTGACAGGGAAGGTGGACTCACCCCTCCACTTT.

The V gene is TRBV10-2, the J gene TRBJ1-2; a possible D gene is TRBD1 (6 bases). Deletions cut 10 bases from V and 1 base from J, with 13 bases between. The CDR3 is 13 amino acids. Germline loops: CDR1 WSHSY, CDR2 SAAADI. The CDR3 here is CATTVDSNYGYTF. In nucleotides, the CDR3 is TGCGCCACGACGGTGGACAGTAACTATGGCTACACCTTC.

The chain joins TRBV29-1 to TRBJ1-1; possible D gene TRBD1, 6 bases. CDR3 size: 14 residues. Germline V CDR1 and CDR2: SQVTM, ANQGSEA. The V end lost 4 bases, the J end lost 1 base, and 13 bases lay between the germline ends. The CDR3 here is CSVASGQKNTEAFF. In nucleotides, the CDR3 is TGCAGCGTTGCCTCAGGACAGAAGAACACTGAAGCTTTCTTT.

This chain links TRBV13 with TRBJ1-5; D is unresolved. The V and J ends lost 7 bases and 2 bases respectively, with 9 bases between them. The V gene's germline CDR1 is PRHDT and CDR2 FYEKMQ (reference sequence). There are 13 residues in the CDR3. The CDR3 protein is CASTLRGNQPQHF. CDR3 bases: TGTGCCAGCACCCTCCGAGGCAATCAGCCCCAGCATTTT. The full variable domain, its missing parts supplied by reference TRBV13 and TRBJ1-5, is AAGVIQSPRHLIKEKRETATLKCYPIPRHDTVYWYQQGPGQDPQFLISFYEKMQSDKGSIPDRFSAQQFSDYHSELNMSSLELGDSALYFCASTLRGNQPQHFGDGTRLSIL.